The 10 T cell receptor beta chains given below trace back to one sample, sequenced in a study of a mutant IDH1 vaccine in newly diagnosed glioma. The data were produced by immunoSEQ multiplex PCR, yet TCRdb's version contains in-frame clones alone and is incomplete. The sample consists of about 70,000 clones, around 83% of them appearing once. Stated time point: baseline, week 1 (first vaccination visit). Treatment reported: pre-vaccination baseline after standard-of-care therapy. The specimen was peripheral blood mononuclear cells (PBMCs), collected from a glioma patient treated with radiotherapy, temozolomide or both. The source of these receptors is a young woman with glioma. Some clones in this sample may be carry-over from other donors' samples.

This chain connects TRBV9 to TRBJ2-3; no reliable D call. CDR1 is SGDLS and CDR2 is YYNGEE in the germline V gene. V dropped 4 bases and J dropped 4 bases, with 19 bases sitting between them. This CDR3 has 16 residues. The CDR3 nucleotides are TGTGCCAGCAGCTCGGACCTGAGTCTGGCCCCAGATACGCAGTATTTT. This sequence encodes CASSSDLSLAPDTQYF.

This chain uses TRBV14 with TRBJ2-3; TRBD2 might be the D (5 bases). CDR1 is SGHDN, CDR2 FVKESK, per germline. This CDR3 region has 18 residues. V lost 2 bases to trimming and J lost 2 bases, with 20 bases between them. The CDR3 sequence: CASSQPGLGGGYTDTQYF. The DNA for the CDR3 is TGTGCCAGCAGCCAACCGGGCCTGGGCGGAGGATACACAGATACGCAGTATTTT.

This clone was detected a few times. The rearrangement links TRBV6-5 to TRBJ1-2; TRBD1 is a possible D gene (5 bases). Per germline, CDR1 MNHEY and CDR2 SVGAGI. The CDR3 runs 15 residues. V was shortened by 2 bases and J by 5 bases, with 15 bases between the two germline ends. The chain's CDR3 is CASSYGTPRLYGYTF. The CDR3 DNA follows: TGTGCCAGCAGTTACGGGACCCCGAGGCTGTATGGCTACACCTTC.

The rearrangement uses TRBV4-2 and TRBJ1-1; 11 bases line up with TRBD1. The CDR3 is made up of 15 amino acids. With V trimmed by 4 bases and J by 5 bases, 6 bases remained unmatched. Germline V CDR1 and CDR2: LGHNA, YNFKEQ. CDR3 nucleotides: TGTGCCAGCAGCCCCGGACAGGGGGCAGGGACTGAAGCTTTCTTT. This sequence encodes CASSPGQGAGTEAFF.

CDR3 loop: CASSESPNRYGYTF. The CDR3 bases are TGTGCCAGCAGTGAAAGCCCCAATCGCTATGGCTACACCTTC. This chain joins TRBV25-1 and TRBJ1-2; D is unresolved. Looked up from germline, CDR1 is MGHDK and CDR2 is SYGVNS. Trimming pared 2 bases from V and 4 bases from J, leaving 11 bases between. This CDR3 has 14 amino acids.

CDR3 DNA: TGTGCCAGCAGTCCTGTAGCCAAAGATACGCAGTATTTT. This encodes CASSPVAKDTQYF. The chain carries TRBV6-6 and TRBJ2-3, with unresolved D. The CDR3 is 13 residues long. Germline values: CDR1 MNHNY, CDR2 SVGAGI (reference sequence). The V and J ends lost 5 bases and 5 bases respectively, with 11 bases between them.

The V gene is TRBV2, the J gene TRBJ1-2; 7 nucleotides align to TRBD1. With 3 bases clipped from V and 5 bases from J, the junction kept 6 bases outside the gene matches. The CDR3 length is 14 residues. Germline V CDR1 and CDR2: SNHLY, FYNNEI. The CDR3 nucleotides read TGTGCCAGCAGTGACACCGGGACAGATTATGGCTACACCTTC. It encodes CASSDTGTDYGYTF.

The rearrangement joins TRBV6-1 to TRBJ1-4, with D tentatively TRBD1 (6 bases). Per the germline V gene, CDR1 is MNHNS and CDR2 is SASEGT. The CDR3 consists of 14 residues. Trimming removed 2 bases at V and 5 bases at J, with 9 bases between. The chain's CDR3 is CASSETGYNEKLFF. The CDR3 DNA sequence: TGTGCCAGCAGTGAAACAGGGTACAATGAAAAACTGTTTTTT.

In its sample, this clone was seen a few times. The V and J genes are TRBV13 and TRBJ1-1; possibly TRBD1 for D (6 bases). CDR1 is PRHDT and CDR2 is FYEKMQ in the germline V gene (reference sequence). The CDR3 is 13 residues long. Trimming shortened V by 5 bases and J by 9 bases, and 16 bases separated the two germline ends. CDR3 sequence: CASSRTGTSQAFF. In nucleotides, the CDR3 is TGTGCCAGCAGCAGAACAGGGACCTCTCAAGCTTTCTTT. Full variable domain (outside the CDR3, taken from reference TRBV13 and TRBJ1-1): AAGVIQSPRHLIKEKRETATLKCYPIPRHDTVYWYQQGPGQDPQFLISFYEKMQSDKGSIPDRFSAQQFSDYHSELNMSSLELGDSALYFCASSRTGTSQAFFGQGTRLTVV.

The V gene is TRBV6-1, the J gene TRBJ2-7, with D possibly being TRBD1 (5 bases). The CDR3 extends over 13 amino acids. The V gene's germline CDR1 is MNHNS and CDR2 SASEGT. Trimming left V 7 bases short and J 0 bases short, with 10 bases between. The CDR3, as DNA: TGTGCCAGCAAAGGGGTAAGCTCCTACGAGCAGTACTTC. Its translation: CASKGVSSYEQYF.